This TCR beta chain derives from a study of control samples from healthy donors and cancer patients. TCRdb's table, derived via immunoSEQ multiplex PCR, lists solely in-frame clones and lacks some. The sample gives 200,000 to 250,000 clones, about 93% of which show up once; about 1.6% is in the top ten. J was trimmed by 2 bases and V by 4 bases; bases with no gene match: 5. The CDR3 has 15 residues. CDR1 is MDHEN and CDR2 is SYDVKM in the germline V gene. This chain connects TRBV28 to TRBJ1-3; 7 nucleotides agree with TRBD1. The sequencing input was blood. The sequence was collected from a man aged 50 or older in good health. The CDR3 bases are TGTGCCAGCAGTTCCGGACAGGTCGCTGGAAACACCATATATTTT. This translates into CASSSGQVAGNTIYF.